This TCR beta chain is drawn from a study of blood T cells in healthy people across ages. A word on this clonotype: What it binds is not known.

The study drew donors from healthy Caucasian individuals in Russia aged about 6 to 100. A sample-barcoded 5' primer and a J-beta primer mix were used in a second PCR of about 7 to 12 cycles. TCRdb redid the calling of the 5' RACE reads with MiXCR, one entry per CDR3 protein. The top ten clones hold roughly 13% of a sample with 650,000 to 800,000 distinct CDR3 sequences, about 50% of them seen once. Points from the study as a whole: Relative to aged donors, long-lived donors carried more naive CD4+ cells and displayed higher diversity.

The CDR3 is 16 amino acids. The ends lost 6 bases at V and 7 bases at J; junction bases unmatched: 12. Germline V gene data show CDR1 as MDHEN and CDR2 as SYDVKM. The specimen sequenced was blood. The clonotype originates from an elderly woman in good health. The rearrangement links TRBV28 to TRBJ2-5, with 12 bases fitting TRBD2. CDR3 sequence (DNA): TGTGCCAGCAGGCCTCAGCTAGCGGGAGGGCTTGGGACCCAGTACTTC. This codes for CASRPQLAGGLGTQYF.